The clone carrying this T cell receptor beta chain was counted at least ten times. Its antigen is as yet unknown. Produced via immunoSEQ multiplex PCR; TCRdb's table is partial and in-frame only. This repertoire shows 150,000 to 200,000 clones, 90% to 95% found once; its top ten account for 1.5% to 2%. The data were obtained in a study of T cell responses to AZD1222 COVID-19 vaccine. Study outcomes and limitations: Nearly half of spike-specific TCRs reportedly go after variant regions that carry no mutations.

Timing groups of about 4 and about 12 weeks for second doses were pooled. This sample comprised peripheral blood, obtained 28 days after the second AZD1222 dose. The sequence was obtained from an adult who received the AZD1222 COVID-19 vaccine.

The DNA for the CDR3 is TGCAGCGTGGAGGTGAACACTGAAGCTTTCTTT. Its protein product is CSVEVNTEAFF. The rearrangement links TRBV29-1 to TRBJ1-1; D gene ambiguous. The V gene lost 6 bases and the J gene lost 0 bases, with 5 bases spanning the gap. Germline loops: CDR1 SQVTM, CDR2 ANQGSEA. This CDR3 is 11 amino acids long.